This T cell receptor beta chain stems from a study of early T cells in non-severe SARS-CoV-2 infection. Study context: Sequenced material consisted of bulk RNA (from unsorted whole blood), and chains were unpaired.

The V gene's germline CDR1 is MNHEY and CDR2 SMNVEV (reference sequence). The CDR3 sequence is 15 residues long. Trimming took 0 bases from V and 0 from J, leaving 7 bases between them. Unique molecular identifiers (one per individual cDNA molecule) were attached. Using its own MiXCR run on the 5' RACE reads, TCRdb lists one record per CDR3 protein. The table shows 40,000 to 45,000 distinct CDR3 sequences, with 10% to 15% occurring only once. The gene calls are TRBV27 and TRBJ2-3; D ambiguous. The sequenced material came from whole blood. The clonotype was recovered from an adult who was a healthcare worker with PCR-confirmed SARS-CoV-2 infection or an uninfected control (not recorded which). The CDR3 spells CASSLSRFSTDTQYF. The CDR3 DNA reads TGTGCCAGCAGTTTATCAAGGTTTAGCACAGATACGCAGTATTTT.